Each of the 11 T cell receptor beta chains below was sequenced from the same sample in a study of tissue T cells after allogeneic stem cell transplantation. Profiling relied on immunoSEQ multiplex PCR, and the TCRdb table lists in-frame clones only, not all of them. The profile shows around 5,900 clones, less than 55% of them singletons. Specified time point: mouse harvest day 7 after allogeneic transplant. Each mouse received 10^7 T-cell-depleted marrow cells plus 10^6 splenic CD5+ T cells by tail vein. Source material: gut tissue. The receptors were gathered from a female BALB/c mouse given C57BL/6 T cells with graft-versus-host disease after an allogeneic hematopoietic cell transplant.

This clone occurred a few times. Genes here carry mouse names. The sequenced CDR3 bases are TGTGCCTGGAGCGAGGCTGAGCAGTTC. It specifies CAWSEAEQF. The entire CDR3 protein is CAWSEAEQFF. The genes are TRBV31 and TRBJ2-1; D is unclear. The CDR3 goes on 1 residue after the read ends, and that part is filled in from the germline J gene. This CDR3 has 10 amino acids. Germline V gene data show CDR1 as GKSSPN and CDR2 as SITVG. V lost 3 bases and J 7 bases, leaving 4 bases between the germline ends.

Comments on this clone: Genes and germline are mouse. CDR3 in amino acids: CASSQGLGTSYEQYF. Incomplete CDR3 DNA: TGTGCCAGCAGCCAAGGACTGGGGACCTCCTATGAACAGTAC. This sequence joins TRBV5 and TRBJ2-7; 8 bases match TRBD2. From the germline J gene comes the end of the CDR3, since the read stops 1 residue before it. V was clipped by 1 base and J by 0 bases; unmatched bases: 2. Germline V gene lookup returns CDR1 LGHNA and CDR2 YNLKQL (reference sequence). The CDR3 extends over 15 amino acids.

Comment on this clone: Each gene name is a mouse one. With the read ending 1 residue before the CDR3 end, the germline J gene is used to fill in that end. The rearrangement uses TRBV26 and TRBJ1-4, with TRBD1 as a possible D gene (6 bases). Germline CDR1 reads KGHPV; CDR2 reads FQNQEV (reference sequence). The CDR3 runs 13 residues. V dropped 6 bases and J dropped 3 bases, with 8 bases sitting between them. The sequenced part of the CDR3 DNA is TGTGCCAGCAGGCAGGGGACCAACGAAAGATTATTT. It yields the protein CASRQGTNERLF. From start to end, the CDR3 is CASRQGTNERLFF. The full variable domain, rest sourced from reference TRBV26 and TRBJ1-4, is NSKVIQTPRYLVKGQGQKAKMRCIPEKGHPVVFWYQQNKNNEFKFLINFQNQEVLQQIDMTEKRFSAECPSNSPCSLEIQSSEAGDSALYLCASRQGTNERLFFGHGTKLSVL.

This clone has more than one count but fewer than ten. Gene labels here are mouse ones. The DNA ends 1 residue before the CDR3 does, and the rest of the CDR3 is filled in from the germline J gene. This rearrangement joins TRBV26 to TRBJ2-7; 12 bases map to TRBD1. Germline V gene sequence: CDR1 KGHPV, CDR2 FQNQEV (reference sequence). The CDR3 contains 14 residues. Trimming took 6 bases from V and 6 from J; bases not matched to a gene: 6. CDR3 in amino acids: CASSPGQGAGEQYF. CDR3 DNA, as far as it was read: TGTGCCAGCAGCCCGGGACAGGGGGCGGGTGAACAGTAC. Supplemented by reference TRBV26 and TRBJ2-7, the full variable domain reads NSKVIQTPRYLVKGQGQKAKMRCIPEKGHPVVFWYQQNKNNEFKFLINFQNQEVLQQIDMTEKRFSAECPSNSPCSLEIQSSEAGDSALYLCASSPGQGAGEQYFGPGTRLTVL.

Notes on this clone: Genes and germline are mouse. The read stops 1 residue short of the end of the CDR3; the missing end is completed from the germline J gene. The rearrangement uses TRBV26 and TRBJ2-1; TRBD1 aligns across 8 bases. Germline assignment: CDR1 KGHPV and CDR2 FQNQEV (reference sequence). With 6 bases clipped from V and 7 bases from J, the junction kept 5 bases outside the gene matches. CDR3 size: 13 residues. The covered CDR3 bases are TGTGCCAGCAGCCCAGGGGGCGGCGCTGAGCAGTTC. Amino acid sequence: CASSPGGGAEQF. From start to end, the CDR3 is CASSPGGGAEQFF. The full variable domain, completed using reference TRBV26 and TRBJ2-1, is NSKVIQTPRYLVKGQGQKAKMRCIPEKGHPVVFWYQQNKNNEFKFLINFQNQEVLQQIDMTEKRFSAECPSNSPCSLEIQSSEAGDSALYLCASSPGGGAEQFFGPGTRLTVL.

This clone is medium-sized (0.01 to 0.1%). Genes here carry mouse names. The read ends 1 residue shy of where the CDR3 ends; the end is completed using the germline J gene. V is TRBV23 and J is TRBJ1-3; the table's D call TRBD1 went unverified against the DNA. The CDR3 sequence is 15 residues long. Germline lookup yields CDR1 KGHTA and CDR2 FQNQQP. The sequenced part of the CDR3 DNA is TGCTCCAGCAGCCTAGACAGATTTTCTGGAAATACGCTCTAT. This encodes CSSSLDRFSGNTLY. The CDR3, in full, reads CSSSLDRFSGNTLYF. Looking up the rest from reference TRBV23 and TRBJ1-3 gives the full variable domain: DAAVTQKPRYLIKMKGQEAEMKCIPEKGHTAVFWYQQKQSKELKFLIYFQNQQPLDQIDMVKERFSAVCPSSSLCSLGIRTCEAEDSALYLCSSSLDRFSGNTLYFGEGSRLIVV.

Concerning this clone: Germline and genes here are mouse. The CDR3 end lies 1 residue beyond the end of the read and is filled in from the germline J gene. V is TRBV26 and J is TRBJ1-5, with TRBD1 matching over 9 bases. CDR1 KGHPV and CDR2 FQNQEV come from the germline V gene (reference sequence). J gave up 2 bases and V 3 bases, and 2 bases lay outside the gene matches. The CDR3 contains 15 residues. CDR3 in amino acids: CASSLRDRDNQAPLF. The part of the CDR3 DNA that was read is TGTGCCAGCAGTCTCCGGGACAGGGACAACCAGGCTCCGCTT.

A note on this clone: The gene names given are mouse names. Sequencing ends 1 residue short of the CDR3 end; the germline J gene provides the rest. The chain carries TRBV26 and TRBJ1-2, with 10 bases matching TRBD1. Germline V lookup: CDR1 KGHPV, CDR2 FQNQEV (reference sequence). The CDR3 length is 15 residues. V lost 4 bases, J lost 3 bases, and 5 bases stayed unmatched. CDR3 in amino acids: CASSPRGQGYSDYTF. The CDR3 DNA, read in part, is TGTGCCAGCAGTCCCCGGGGACAGGGGTACTCCGACTACACC. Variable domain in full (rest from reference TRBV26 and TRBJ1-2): NSKVIQTPRYLVKGQGQKAKMRCIPEKGHPVVFWYQQNKNNEFKFLINFQNQEVLQQIDMTEKRFSAECPSNSPCSLEIQSSEAGDSALYLCASSPRGQGYSDYTFGSGTRLLVI.

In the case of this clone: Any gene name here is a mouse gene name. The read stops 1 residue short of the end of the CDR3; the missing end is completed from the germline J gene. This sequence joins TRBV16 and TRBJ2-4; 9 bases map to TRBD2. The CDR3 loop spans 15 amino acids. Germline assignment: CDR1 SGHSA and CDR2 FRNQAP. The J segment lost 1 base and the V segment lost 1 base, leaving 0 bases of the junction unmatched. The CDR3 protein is CASSLGLGGQNTLYF. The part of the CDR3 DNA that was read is TGTGCAAGCAGCTTAGGACTGGGGGGTCAAAACACCTTGTAC.

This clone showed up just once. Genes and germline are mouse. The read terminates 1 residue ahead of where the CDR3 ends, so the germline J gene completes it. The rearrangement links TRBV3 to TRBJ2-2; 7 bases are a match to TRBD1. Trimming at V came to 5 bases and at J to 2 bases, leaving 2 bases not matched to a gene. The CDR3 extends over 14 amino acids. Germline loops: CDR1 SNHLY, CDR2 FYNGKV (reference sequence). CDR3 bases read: TGTGCCAGCAGCATCAGGGGGAACACCGGGCAGCTCTAC. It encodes CASSIRGNTGQLY. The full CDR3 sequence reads CASSIRGNTGQLYF.

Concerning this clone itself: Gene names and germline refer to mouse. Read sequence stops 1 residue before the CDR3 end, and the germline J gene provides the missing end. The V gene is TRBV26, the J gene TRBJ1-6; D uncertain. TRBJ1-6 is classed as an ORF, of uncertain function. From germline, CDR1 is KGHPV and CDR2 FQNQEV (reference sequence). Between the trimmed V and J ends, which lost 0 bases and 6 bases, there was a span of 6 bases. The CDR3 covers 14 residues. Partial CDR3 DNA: TGTGCCAGCAGTCTGTCACAGATTAATTCGCCCCTCTAC. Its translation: CASSLSQINSPLY. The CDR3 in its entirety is CASSLSQINSPLYF.